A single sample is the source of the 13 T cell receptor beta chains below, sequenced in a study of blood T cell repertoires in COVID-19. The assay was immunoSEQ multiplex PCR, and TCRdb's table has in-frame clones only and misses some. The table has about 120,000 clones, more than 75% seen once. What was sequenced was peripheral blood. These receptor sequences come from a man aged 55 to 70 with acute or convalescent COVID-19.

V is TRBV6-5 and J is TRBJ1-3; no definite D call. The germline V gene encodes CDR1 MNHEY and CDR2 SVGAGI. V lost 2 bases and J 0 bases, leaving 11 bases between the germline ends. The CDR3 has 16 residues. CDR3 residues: CASSYQGPSSGNTIYF. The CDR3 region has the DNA TGTGCCAGCAGTTACCAAGGTCCTAGCTCTGGAAACACCATATATTTT.

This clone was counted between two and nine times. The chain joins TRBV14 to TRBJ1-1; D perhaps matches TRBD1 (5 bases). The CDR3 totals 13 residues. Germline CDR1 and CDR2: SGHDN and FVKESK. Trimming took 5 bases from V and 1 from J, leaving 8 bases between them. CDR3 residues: CASSSTGNTEAFF. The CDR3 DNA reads TGTGCCAGCAGCTCCACAGGGAACACTGAAGCTTTCTTT.

In DNA, the CDR3 is TGTGCCAGCTTGGGGACAGGGCCCTCCGAGCAGTACTTC. It yields the protein CASLGTGPSEQYF. This sequence joins TRBV2 and TRBJ2-7, with TRBD1 identical over 9 bases. Germline CDR1 is SNHLY and CDR2 is FYNNEI. The CDR3 sequence is 13 residues long. After removal of 8 bases from V and 6 bases from J, the junction contained 8 bases not matched to a gene.

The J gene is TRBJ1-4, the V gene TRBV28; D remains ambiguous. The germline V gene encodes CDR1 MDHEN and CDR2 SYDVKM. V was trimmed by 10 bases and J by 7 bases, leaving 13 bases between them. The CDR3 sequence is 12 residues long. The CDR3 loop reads CATGVRGEKLFF. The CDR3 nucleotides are TGTGCCACAGGCGTACGGGGTGAAAAACTGTTTTTT.

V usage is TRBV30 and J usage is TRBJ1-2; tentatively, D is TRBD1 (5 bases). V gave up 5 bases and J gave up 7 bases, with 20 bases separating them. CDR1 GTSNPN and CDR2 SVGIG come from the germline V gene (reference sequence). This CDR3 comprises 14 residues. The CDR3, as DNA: TGTGCCTGGGTTTTGCGGGGGGAAATCTCTGGCTACACCTTC. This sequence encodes CAWVLRGEISGYTF.

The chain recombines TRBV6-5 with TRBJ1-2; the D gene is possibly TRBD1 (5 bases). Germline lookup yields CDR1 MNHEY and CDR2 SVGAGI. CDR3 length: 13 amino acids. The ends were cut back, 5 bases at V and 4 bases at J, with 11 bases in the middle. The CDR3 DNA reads TGTGCCAGCAGTCAAAGGGGCGCCTATGGCTACACCTTC. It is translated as CASSQRGAYGYTF.

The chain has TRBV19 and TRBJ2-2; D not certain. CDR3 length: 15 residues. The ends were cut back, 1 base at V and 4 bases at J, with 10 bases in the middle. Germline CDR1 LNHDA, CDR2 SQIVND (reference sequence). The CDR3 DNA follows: TGTGCCAGTAGTATAGTTTCTCTTTCCACCGGGGAGCTGTTTTTT. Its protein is CASSIVSLSTGELFF.

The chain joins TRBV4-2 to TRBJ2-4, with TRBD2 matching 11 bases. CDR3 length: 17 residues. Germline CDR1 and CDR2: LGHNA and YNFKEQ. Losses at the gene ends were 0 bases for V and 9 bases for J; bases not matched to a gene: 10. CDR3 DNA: TGTGCCAGCAGCCAAGATCTTCCTAGCGGGAGGTTTGGCATTCAGTACTTC. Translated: CASSQDLPSGRFGIQYF.

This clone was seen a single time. The CDR3 protein is CASSQLRGDTQYF. CDR3 nucleotides: TGCGCCAGCAGCCAGCTTAGGGGGGATACGCAGTATTTT. The chain joins TRBV4-3 to TRBJ2-3; D is possibly TRBD1 (6 bases). This CDR3 is 13 amino acids long. The V gene's germline CDR1 is LGHNA and CDR2 YSLEER. Trimming shortened V by 3 bases and J by 6 bases, and 10 bases separated the two germline ends.

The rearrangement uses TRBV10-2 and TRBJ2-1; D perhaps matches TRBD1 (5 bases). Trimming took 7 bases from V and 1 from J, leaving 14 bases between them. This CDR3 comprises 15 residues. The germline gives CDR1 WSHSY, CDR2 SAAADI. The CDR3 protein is CASTERQLSYNEQFF. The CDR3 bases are TGCGCCAGCACCGAAAGACAGCTATCCTACAATGAGCAGTTCTTC.

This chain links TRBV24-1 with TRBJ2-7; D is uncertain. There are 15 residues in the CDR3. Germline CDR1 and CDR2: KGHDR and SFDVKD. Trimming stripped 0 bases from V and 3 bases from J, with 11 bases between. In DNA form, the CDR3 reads TGTGCCACCAGTGATTTGCAGCTCAGGAACTACGAGCAGTACTTC. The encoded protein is CATSDLQLRNYEQYF.

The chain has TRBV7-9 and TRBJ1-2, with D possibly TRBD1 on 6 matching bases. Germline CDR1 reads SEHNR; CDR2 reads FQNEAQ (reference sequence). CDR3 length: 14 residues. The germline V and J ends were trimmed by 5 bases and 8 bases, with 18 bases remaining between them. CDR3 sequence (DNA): TGTGCCAGCAGCCCTCCAATTCAGGGGCACGGCTACACCTTC. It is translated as CASSPPIQGHGYTF.

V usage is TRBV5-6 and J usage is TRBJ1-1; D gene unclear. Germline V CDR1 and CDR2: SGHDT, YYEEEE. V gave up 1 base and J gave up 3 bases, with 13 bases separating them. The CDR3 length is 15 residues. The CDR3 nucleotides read TGTGCCAGCAGCTTGACGAGGGAGACGCACACTGAAGCTTTCTTT. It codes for CASSLTRETHTEAFF.